These 16 T cell receptor beta chains originate from one sample sequenced in a study of CD8+ T cells in alopecia areata. Extraction of RNA preceded its reverse transcription into cDNA, which served as the sequencing template. Assay used: immunoSEQ multiplex PCR; TCRdb lists only in-frame clones, some missing. The repertoire holds over 120,000 clones, with about 56% as singletons. The treatment: oral pan-JAK inhibitor, 5-10 mg twice daily. Sequences were derived from CD8+ T cells sorted from blood, sampled at week 4, from a patient treated with tofacitinib. All receptors come from a human donor with alopecia areata.

This rearrangement joins TRBV5-6 to TRBJ1-5; D call uncertain. This CDR3 is built from 15 residues. Germline V CDR1 and CDR2: SGHDT, YYEEEE. Trimming removed 4 bases at V and 1 base at J, with 12 bases between. The CDR3, as DNA: TGTGCCAGCAGCGCCCACCCGGGGAGCAATCAGCCCCAGCATTTT. Translated: CASSAHPGSNQPQHF.

This clone has just a few counts. V and J are TRBV7-9 and TRBJ2-1; D unresolved. The V gene's germline CDR1 is SEHNR and CDR2 FQNEAQ (reference sequence). Trimming cost V 8 bases and J 5 bases, with 4 bases left between them. The CDR3 has 10 residues. CDR3 loop: CASGHNEQFF. Here the CDR3 DNA reads TGTGCCAGCGGACACAATGAGCAGTTCTTC. Using reference TRBV7-9 and TRBJ2-1 for the parts outside the CDR3, the full variable domain is DTGVSQNPRHKITKRGQNVTFRCDPISEHNRLYWYRQTLGQGPEFLTYFQNEAQLEKSRLLSDRFSAERPKGSFSTLEIQRTEQGDSAMYLCASGHNEQFFGPGTRLTVL.

The V and J genes are TRBV25-1 and TRBJ2-5; D uncertain. V was shortened by 3 bases and J by 1 base, with 9 bases between the two germline ends. From germline, CDR1 is MGHDK and CDR2 SYGVNS. This CDR3 has 14 residues. This CDR3 is CASSETETQETQYF. The DNA of the CDR3 is TGTGCCAGCAGTGAGACGGAGACCCAAGAGACCCAGTACTTC.

V gene TRBV5-1 combines with J gene TRBJ2-2, with D uncertain. V was pared by 5 bases and J by 5 bases, with 10 bases between. Germline CDR1 and CDR2: SGHRS and YFSETQ. This CDR3 contains 13 residues. CDR3 bases: TGCGCCAGCAGTTGGCAGATGACCGGGGAGCTGTTTTTT. It is translated as CASSWQMTGELFF.

The V and J genes are TRBV4-1 and TRBJ2-1, with D unclear. CDR3 length: 16 amino acids. The germline gives CDR1 MGHRA, CDR2 YSYEKL. Trimming shortened V by 4 bases and J by 8 bases, and 21 bases separated the two germline ends. The CDR3: CASSPRTVTPIYEQFF. The CDR3 nucleotides read TGCGCCAGCAGCCCGAGGACGGTCACCCCAATTTATGAGCAGTTCTTC.

The chain links TRBV7-9 to TRBJ1-2; D not resolved. This CDR3 has 13 amino acids. The V gene lost 5 bases and the J gene lost 2 bases, with 9 bases spanning the gap. Germline assignment: CDR1 SEHNR and CDR2 FQNEAQ (reference sequence). The CDR3 region is CASSLGRNYGYTF. The CDR3 DNA follows: TGTGCCAGCAGCCTAGGACGAAACTATGGCTACACCTTC.

This clone was observed at least ten times. This chain joins TRBV5-6 and TRBJ1-2, with D unresolved. V lost 2 bases, J lost 1 base, and 6 bases lay in between. This CDR3 is built from 13 residues. Germline loops: CDR1 SGHDT, CDR2 YYEEEE. The CDR3 loop is CASSLAINYGYTF. CDR3 bases: TGTGCCAGCAGCTTAGCGATTAACTATGGCTACACCTTC.

This chain links TRBV29-1 with TRBJ1-2, with D unclear. The germline V gene encodes CDR1 SQVTM and CDR2 ANQGSEA. Trimming removed 5 bases at V and 12 bases at J, with 13 bases between. The length of the CDR3 is 10 residues. The CDR3 DNA sequence: TGCAGCGTTACGGACGGCCTTGACACCTTC. This gives the protein CSVTDGLDTF.

The chain carries TRBV7-9 and TRBJ2-7; D remains ambiguous. CDR1 is SEHNR, CDR2 FQNEAQ, per germline (reference sequence). V dropped 7 bases and J dropped 0 bases, with 7 bases sitting between them. The length of the CDR3 is 12 residues. CDR3 nucleotide sequence: TGTGCCAGCACCGACCACTCCTACGAGCAGTACTTC. Translated: CASTDHSYEQYF.

V usage is TRBV15 and J usage is TRBJ2-2; D is uncertain. Deletions cut 5 bases from V and 6 bases from J, with 7 bases between. Germline CDR1 is LNHNV and CDR2 is YYDKDF (reference sequence). The CDR3 sequence is 12 residues long. CDR3 coding DNA: TGTGCCACCAGCGCGCCCCCCGGGGAGCTGTTTTTT. It yields the protein CATSAPPGELFF.

The chain links TRBV6-6 to TRBJ2-7; 8 bases are a match to TRBD1. J was trimmed by 7 bases and V by 5 bases; bases with no gene match: 4. Per germline, CDR1 MNHNY and CDR2 SVGAGI (reference sequence). The CDR3 totals 12 residues. CDR3 loop: CASSTDRDEQYF. CDR3 DNA sequence: TGTGCCAGCAGTACGGACAGGGATGAGCAGTACTTC.

The chain has TRBV5-4 and TRBJ2-7, with TRBD1 as a possible D gene (5 bases). The CDR3 is 15 residues long. The V and J ends lost 2 bases and 2 bases respectively, with 14 bases between them. The germline gives CDR1 SGHNT, CDR2 YYREEE (reference sequence). DNA for the CDR3: TGTGCCAGCAGCTTCCAGGGTGGCAGTCCCTACGAGCAGTACTTC. This codes for CASSFQGGSPYEQYF.

Only one count was recorded for this clone. The genes are TRBV25-1 and TRBJ2-1; the D is unclear. The V gene lost 3 bases and the J gene lost 8 bases, with 8 bases spanning the gap. Germline assignment: CDR1 MGHDK and CDR2 SYGVNS. The CDR3 runs 12 residues. The CDR3 region is CASSDFGYEQFF. The CDR3 coding sequence is TGTGCCAGCAGTGATTTTGGGTATGAGCAGTTCTTC.

The chain recombines TRBV2 with TRBJ2-1; tentatively, D is TRBD2 (5 bases). The CDR3 spans 16 residues. V was trimmed by 1 base and J by 8 bases, leaving 18 bases between them. Germline-derived CDR1 and CDR2 are SNHLY and FYNNEI. The CDR3 coding sequence is TGTGCCAGCAGTGAAGATCGGGAACGGCCCAAGGATGAGCAGTTCTTC. It is translated as CASSEDRERPKDEQFF. Looking up the rest from reference TRBV2 and TRBJ2-1 gives the full variable domain: EPEVTQTPSHQVTQMGQEVILRCVPISNHLYFYWYRQILGQKVEFLVSFYNNEISEKSEIFDDQFSVERPDGSNFTLKIRSTKLEDSAMYFCASSEDRERPKDEQFFGPGTRLTVL.

The chain is built from TRBV13 and TRBJ2-7; D not resolved. Germline V gene data show CDR1 as PRHDT and CDR2 as FYEKMQ (reference sequence). V lost 0 bases and J lost 6, with 6 bases in between. CDR3 length: 12 residues. The CDR3 DNA reads TGTGCCAGCAGCTTAGGCCAGGTCGAGCAGTACTTC. Its translation: CASSLGQVEQYF.

The chain combines TRBV7-8 with TRBJ2-1; D may match TRBD1 or TRBD2 (6 bases each). This CDR3 is 16 amino acids long. Germline CDR1 SGHVS, CDR2 FQNEAQ. V was pared by 6 bases and J by 3 bases, with 18 bases between. Written as DNA, the CDR3 is TGTGCCAGCAGGCCCAATCGGGGGCGGGACTACAATGAGCAGTTCTTC. Translated: CASRPNRGRDYNEQFF.